Below are 10 T cell receptor beta chains sequenced from a single sample in a study of patients and donors after allogeneic stem cell transplantation. A single record per CDR3 protein comes from TCRdb applying MiXCR to the RT-PCR reads. The sample lists 920,000 or so distinct CDR3 sequences; 15% to 20% were seen once. The source material was blood, either unsorted or a sorted T cell fraction (not recorded which). The receptors come from a human donor who was either an allogeneic HSCT recipient or a stem cell or donor lymphocyte infusion donor (not recorded which). It is not recorded whose cells these are; they may come from a transplant donor.

The chain couples TRBV4-1 to TRBJ2-3; D is possibly TRBD1 or TRBD2 (5 bases each). V was clipped by 1 base and J by 1 base, with 15 bases between them. This CDR3 region has 17 residues. The germline V gene encodes CDR1 MGHRA and CDR2 YSYEKL. In nucleotides, the CDR3 is TGCGCCAGCAGCCAAGCCGGGACCTCCCGGGGCACAGATACGCAGTATTTT. Protein: CASSQAGTSRGTDTQYF.

This clonotype turned up a few times. This chain joins TRBV9 and TRBJ1-2; D gene ambiguous. CDR3 length: 14 amino acids. Trimming shortened V by 0 bases and J by 8 bases, and 14 bases separated the two germline ends. CDR1 and CDR2 from the germline V gene are SGDLS and YYNGEE. The CDR3 loop is CASSVGVTSQGYTF. The CDR3 DNA is TGTGCCAGCAGCGTAGGTGTGACTTCTCAGGGCTACACCTTC.

The V gene is TRBV4-1, the J gene TRBJ2-7; 7 bases agree with TRBD2. Per the germline V gene, CDR1 is MGHRA and CDR2 is YSYEKL. The CDR3 sequence is 15 residues long. After removal of 0 bases from V and 0 bases from J, the junction contained 2 bases not matched to a gene. The CDR3 protein is CASSQERGVSYEQYF. The CDR3 nucleotides read TGCGCCAGCAGCCAAGAACGGGGGGTCTCCTACGAGCAGTACTTC.

V usage is TRBV12-3 or TRBV12-4 and J usage is TRBJ2-5; 14 bases are shared with TRBD2. V dropped 5 bases and J dropped 2; count of bases not matched to a gene: 10. This CDR3 spans 18 amino acids. This chain's CDR3 is CASSPGTSGSGYQETQYF. In DNA form, the CDR3 reads TGTGCCAGCAGTCCAGGGACTAGCGGGAGCGGATATCAAGAGACCCAGTACTTC.

This sequence joins TRBV27 and TRBJ1-6, with no clear D. The V end was cut by 3 bases, the J end by 8 bases, with 8 bases between. The CDR3 is made up of 13 amino acids. Germline CDR1 and CDR2: MNHEY and SMNVEV (reference sequence). CDR3 in amino acids: CASSLAVDSPLHF. For the CDR3, the DNA is TGTGCCAGCAGTTTGGCCGTCGATTCACCCCTCCACTTT.

This clonotype was found a few times. This rearrangement joins TRBV21-1 to TRBJ2-7; the table calls TRBD1, which could not be checked here. TRBV21-1 is tagged as a pseudogene. This CDR3 is built from 15 residues. The CDR3 DNA follows: TGTGCCAGCAGCTCCCCCCGGGACAGGGCCTACGAGCAGTACTTC. Protein product: CASSSPRDRAYEQYF.

The rearrangement joins TRBV27 to TRBJ1-1; D gene uncertain. Per the germline V gene, CDR1 is MNHEY and CDR2 is SMNVEV (reference sequence). Trimming removed 3 bases from V and 0 bases from J, with 8 bases in between. The CDR3 sequence is 14 residues long. CDR3 in DNA: TGTGCCAGCAGTTTTAAGCTTATGAACACTGAAGCTTTCTTT. Amino acids: CASSFKLMNTEAFF.

This chain links TRBV5-1 with TRBJ1-3; D is perhaps TRBD1 (6 bases). Trimming left V 9 bases short and J 2 bases short, with 15 bases between. CDR1 SGHRS and CDR2 YFSETQ come from the germline V gene. The CDR3 is 14 residues long. The CDR3 is CATSFGTPGNTIYF. The CDR3 DNA is TGCGCCACATCTTTCGGGACACCTGGAAACACCATATATTTT.

This clonotype showed up just a few times. The chain combines TRBV20-1 with TRBJ2-7, with 12 bases identical to TRBD1. CDR3 length equals 15 residues. V trimming: 3 bases; J trimming: 4 bases; junction bases outside the gene matches: 7. CDR1 DFQATT and CDR2 SNEGSKA come from the germline V gene (reference sequence). CDR3 in DNA: TGCAGTGCTAGGGCGCCGGGACAGGGGGCATACGAGCAGTACTTC. It is translated as CSARAPGQGAYEQYF.

A few counts support this clonotype. The V and J genes are TRBV20-1 and TRBJ1-6; weak D call: TRBD1 (6 bases). This CDR3 comprises 15 residues. Germline V gene data show CDR1 as DFQATT and CDR2 as SNEGSKA (reference sequence). The V end was cut by 5 bases, the J end by 7 bases, with 18 bases between. CDR3 protein: CSAGETGSGNSPLHF. The CDR3 DNA follows: TGCAGTGCTGGGGAAACAGGGTCTGGGAATTCACCCCTCCACTTT.